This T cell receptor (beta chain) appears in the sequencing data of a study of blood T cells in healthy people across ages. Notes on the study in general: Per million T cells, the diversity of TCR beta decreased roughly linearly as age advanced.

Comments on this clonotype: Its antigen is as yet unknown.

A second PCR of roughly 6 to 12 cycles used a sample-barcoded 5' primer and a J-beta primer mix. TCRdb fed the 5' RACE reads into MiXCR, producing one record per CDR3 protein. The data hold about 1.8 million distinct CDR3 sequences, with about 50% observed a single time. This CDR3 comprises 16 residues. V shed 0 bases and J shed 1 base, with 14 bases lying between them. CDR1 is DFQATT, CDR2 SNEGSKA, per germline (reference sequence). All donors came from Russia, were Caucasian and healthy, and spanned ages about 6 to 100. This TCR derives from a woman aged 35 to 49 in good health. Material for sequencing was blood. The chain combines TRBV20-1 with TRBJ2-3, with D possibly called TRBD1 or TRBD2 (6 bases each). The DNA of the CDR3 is TGCAGTGCTAGAGATTGGGGGGCGCTCCGCACAGATACGCAGTATTTT. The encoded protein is CSARDWGALRTDTQYF.